These 9 T cell receptor beta chains originate from one sample sequenced in a study of blood T cell repertoires in COVID-19. Some clones are missing from TCRdb's copy, which holds only in-frame ones; the method was immunoSEQ multiplex PCR. Seen here are 70,000 to 95,000 clones, almost 90% observed once, and the top ten hold around 8.1%. The sequencing input was peripheral blood. The receptor set was obtained from a woman aged 65 to 85 with acute or convalescent COVID-19.

In its sample, this clone was seen a few times. J is TRBJ2-7 and V is TRBV2, with D maybe TRBD2 (6 bases). Trimming cost V 6 bases and J 0 bases, with 15 bases left between them. Germline loops: CDR1 SNHLY, CDR2 FYNNEI. This CDR3 is built from 15 residues. CDR3 loop: CASRPTGEGSYEQYF. In nucleotides, the CDR3 is TGTGCCAGCAGACCGACGGGAGAGGGCTCCTACGAGCAGTACTTC.

The chain couples TRBV18 to TRBJ2-5; 10 bases align to TRBD2. Germline V gives CDR1 KGHSH, CDR2 LQKENI. This CDR3 has 13 amino acids. V lost 5 bases to trimming and J lost 4 bases; unmatched junction nucleotides: 1. CDR3 amino acids: CASSSSGGETQYF. Written as DNA, the CDR3 is TGTGCCAGCTCATCTAGCGGGGGAGAGACCCAGTACTTC.

V gene TRBV29-1 combines with J gene TRBJ2-5; 7 bases fit TRBD1. The CDR3 is 13 amino acids. The junction had 12 bases not matched to a gene; V was cut back by 7 bases and J by 7 bases. Germline V CDR1 and CDR2: SQVTM, ANQGSEA. The CDR3 DNA reads as TGCAGCGCCTCCGGGACAGAAACGGGGACCCAGTACTTC. This translates into CSASGTETGTQYF.

J is TRBJ1-5 and V is TRBV5-1, with D possibly being TRBD1 (5 bases). CDR1 is SGHRS and CDR2 is YFSETQ in the germline V gene. Trimming removed 0 bases from V and 6 bases from J, with 13 bases in between. CDR3 length equals 15 residues. CDR3 nucleotides: TGCGCCAGCAGCTTGGCCTCAGGGTTCGGTCAGCCCCAGCATTTT. It specifies CASSLASGFGQPQHF.

This clone showed up just once. This chain uses TRBV18 with TRBJ1-2, with D possibly being TRBD1 (5 bases). Germline CDR1 KGHSH, CDR2 LQKENI. Deletions cut 2 bases from V and 7 bases from J, with 20 bases between. The CDR3 is 16 amino acids. CDR3 amino acids: CASSPTQGSAKGGYTF. The CDR3, as DNA: TGTGCCAGCTCACCAACCCAGGGTAGTGCCAAGGGTGGCTACACCTTC.

The chain is built from TRBV5-1 and TRBJ2-5; maybe TRBD2 (5 bases). Trimming stripped 3 bases from V and 1 base from J, with 7 bases between. Germline CDR1 is SGHRS and CDR2 is YFSETQ. This CDR3 region has 13 residues. The CDR3 coding sequence is TGCGCCAGCAGCTCGGGATCCCAAGAGACCCAGTACTTC. Translation: CASSSGSQETQYF.

V and J are TRBV6-1 and TRBJ2-7; perhaps TRBD2 as D (6 bases). Germline loops: CDR1 MNHNS, CDR2 SASEGT. Trimming cost V 1 base and J 3 bases, with 13 bases left between them. The CDR3 is 15 residues long. The CDR3 is CASSEGYGSGYEQYF. In nucleotides, the CDR3 is TGTGCCAGCAGTGAAGGCTACGGGAGCGGCTACGAGCAGTACTTC.

The chain combines TRBV7-2 with TRBJ1-4; 10 bases are a match to TRBD1. This CDR3 region has 17 residues. CDR1 and CDR2 (germline): SGHTA, FQGNSA. V dropped 2 bases and J dropped 3; count of bases not matched to a gene: 6. The CDR3 loop reads CASSLSGTGVPNEKLFF. Here the CDR3 DNA reads TGTGCCAGCAGCTTATCCGGGACAGGGGTTCCTAATGAAAAACTGTTTTTT.

The chain links TRBV21-1 to TRBJ2-2; the DNA was not compared with TRBD2, the D call given in the table. TRBV21-1 is a known pseudogene. The CDR3 has 17 amino acids. The CDR3 bases are TGTGCCAGCAGCAAATTGGAACTAGCGGAGAACACCGGGGAGCTGTTTTTT. It yields the protein CASSKLELAENTGELFF.